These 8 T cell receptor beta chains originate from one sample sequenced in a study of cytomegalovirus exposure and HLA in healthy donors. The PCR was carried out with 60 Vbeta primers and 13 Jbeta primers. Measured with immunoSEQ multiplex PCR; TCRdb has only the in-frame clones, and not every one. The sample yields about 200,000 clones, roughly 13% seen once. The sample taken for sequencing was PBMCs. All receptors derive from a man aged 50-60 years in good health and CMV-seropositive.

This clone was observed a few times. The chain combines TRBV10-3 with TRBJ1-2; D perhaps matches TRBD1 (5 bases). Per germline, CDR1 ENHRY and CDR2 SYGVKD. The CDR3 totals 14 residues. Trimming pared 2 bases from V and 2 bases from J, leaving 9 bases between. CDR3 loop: CAISERGTNYGYTF. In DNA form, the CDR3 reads TGTGCCATCAGTGAGCGGGGGACCAACTATGGCTACACCTTC.

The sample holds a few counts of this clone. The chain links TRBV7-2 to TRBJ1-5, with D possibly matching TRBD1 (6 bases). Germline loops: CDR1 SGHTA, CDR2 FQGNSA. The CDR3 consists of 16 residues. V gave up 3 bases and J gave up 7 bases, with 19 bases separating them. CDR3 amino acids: CASSFDTVGGSQPQHF. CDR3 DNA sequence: TGTGCCAGCAGCTTCGATACGGTAGGGGGATCCCAGCCCCAGCATTTT.

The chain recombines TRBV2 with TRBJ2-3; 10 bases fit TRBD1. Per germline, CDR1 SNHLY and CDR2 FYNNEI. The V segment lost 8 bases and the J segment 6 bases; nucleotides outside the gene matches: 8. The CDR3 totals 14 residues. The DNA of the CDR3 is TGTGCCAGCTCCTTGGACAGGGGGAGGGATACGCAGTATTTT. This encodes CASSLDRGRDTQYF.

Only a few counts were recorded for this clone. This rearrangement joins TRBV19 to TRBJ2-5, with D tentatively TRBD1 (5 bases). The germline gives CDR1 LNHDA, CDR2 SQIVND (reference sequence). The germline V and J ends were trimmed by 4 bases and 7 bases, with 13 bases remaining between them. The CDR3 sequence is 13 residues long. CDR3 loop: CASSTGRDGTQYF. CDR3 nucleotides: TGTGCCAGTAGTACCGGCAGGGATGGGACCCAGTACTTC.

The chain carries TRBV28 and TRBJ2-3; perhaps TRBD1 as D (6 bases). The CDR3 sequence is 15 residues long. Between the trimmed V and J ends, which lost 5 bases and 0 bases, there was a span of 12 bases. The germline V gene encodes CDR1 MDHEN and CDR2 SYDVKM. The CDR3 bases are TGTGCCAGCAGTAACAGGGTATGGAGCACAGATACGCAGTATTTT. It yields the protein CASSNRVWSTDTQYF. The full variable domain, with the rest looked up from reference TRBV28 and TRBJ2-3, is DVKVTQSSRYLVKRTGEKVFLECVQDMDHENMFWYRQDPGLGLRLIYFSYDVKMKEKGDIPEGYSVSREKKERFSLILESASTNQTSMYLCASSNRVWSTDTQYFGPGTRLTVL.

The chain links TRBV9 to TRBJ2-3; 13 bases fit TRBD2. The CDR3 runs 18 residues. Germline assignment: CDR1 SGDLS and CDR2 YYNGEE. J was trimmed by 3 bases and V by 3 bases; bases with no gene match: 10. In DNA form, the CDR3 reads TGTGCCAGCAGCGGGGGGACTAGCGGGGTTAGCGAGACAGATACGCAGTATTTT. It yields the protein CASSGGTSGVSETDTQYF.

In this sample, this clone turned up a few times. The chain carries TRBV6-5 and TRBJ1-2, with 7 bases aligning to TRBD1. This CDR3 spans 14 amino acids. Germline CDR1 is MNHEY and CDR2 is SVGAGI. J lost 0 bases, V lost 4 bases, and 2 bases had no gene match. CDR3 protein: CASSLGQPNYGYTF. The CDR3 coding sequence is TGTGCCAGCAGTTTGGGACAGCCTAACTATGGCTACACCTTC.

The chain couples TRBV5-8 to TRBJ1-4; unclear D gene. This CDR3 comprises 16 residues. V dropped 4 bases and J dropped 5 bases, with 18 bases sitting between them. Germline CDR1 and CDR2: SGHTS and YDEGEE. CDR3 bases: TGTGCCAGCAGCCTACGCCCGGGTGGATTCAATGAAAAACTGTTTTTT. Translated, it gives CASSLRPGGFNEKLFF.